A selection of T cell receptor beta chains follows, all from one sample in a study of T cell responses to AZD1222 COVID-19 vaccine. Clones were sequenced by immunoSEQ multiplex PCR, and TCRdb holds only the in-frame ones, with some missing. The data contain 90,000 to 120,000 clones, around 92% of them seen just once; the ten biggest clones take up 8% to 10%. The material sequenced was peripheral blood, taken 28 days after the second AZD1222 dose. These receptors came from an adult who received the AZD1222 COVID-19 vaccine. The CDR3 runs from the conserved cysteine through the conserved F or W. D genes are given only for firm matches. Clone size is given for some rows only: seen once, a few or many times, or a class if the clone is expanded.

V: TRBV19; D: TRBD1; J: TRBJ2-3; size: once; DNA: TGTGCCAGTAGTATATACACAGGGGTTACCACAGATACGCAGTATTTT; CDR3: CASSIYTGVTTDTQYF
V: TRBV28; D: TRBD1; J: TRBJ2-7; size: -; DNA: TGTGCCAGCATCGACCCTGGACAGGGGGCCAACTACGAGCAGTACTTC; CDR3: CASIDPGQGANYEQYF
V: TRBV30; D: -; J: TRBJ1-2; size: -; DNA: TGTGCCTGGCGACCCAGCACCTATGGCTACACCTTC; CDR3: CAWRPSTYGYTF
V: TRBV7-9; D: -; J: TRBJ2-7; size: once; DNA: TGTGCCAGCAGCGCGGATTGGAACTACGAGCAGTACTTC; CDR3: CASSADWNYEQYF
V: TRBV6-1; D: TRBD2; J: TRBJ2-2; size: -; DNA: TGTGCCAGCAGTGGACTAGCGGGAGCTCCCTCCGGGGAGCTGTTTTTT; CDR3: CASSGLAGAPSGELFF
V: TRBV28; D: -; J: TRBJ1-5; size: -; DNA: TGTGCCAGCAGTTCGGGACTGGGCAATCAGCCCCAGCATTTT; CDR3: CASSSGLGNQPQHF
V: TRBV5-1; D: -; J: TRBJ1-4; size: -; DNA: TGCGCCAGCAGCGTACTGGGGGCAGTAAATGAAAAACTGTTTTTT; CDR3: CASSVLGAVNEKLFF
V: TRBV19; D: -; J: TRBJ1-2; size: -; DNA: TGTGCCAGTAGTATTTCTTTGTTCCGGGGCTACACCTTC; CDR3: CASSISLFRGYTF
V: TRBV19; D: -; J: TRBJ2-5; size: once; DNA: TGTGCCAGTAGTAGAACAGGGAGATATACCCAAGAGACCCAGTACTTC; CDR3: CASSRTGRYTQETQYF
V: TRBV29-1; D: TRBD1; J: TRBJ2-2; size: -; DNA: TGCAGCGCGACCGGGACAGGGGTCTTCACCGGGGAGCTGTTTTTT; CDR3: CSATGTGVFTGELFF
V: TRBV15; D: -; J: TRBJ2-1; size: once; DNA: TGTGCCACCAGCAGAGGTGACAATGAGCAGTTCTTC; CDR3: CATSRGDNEQFF
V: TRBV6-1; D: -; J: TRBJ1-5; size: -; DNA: TGTGCCAGCAGTGAAAGGGGGGATCAGCCCCAGCATTTT; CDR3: CASSERGDQPQHF
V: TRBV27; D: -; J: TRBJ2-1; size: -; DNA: TGTGCCAGTAACCGGGACGGAATTTACAATGAGCAGTTCTTC; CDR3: CASNRDGIYNEQFF
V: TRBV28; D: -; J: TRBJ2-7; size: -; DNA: TGTGCCAGCGTACCGGGTGCCACTTCCGAGCAGTACTTC; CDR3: CASVPGATSEQYF
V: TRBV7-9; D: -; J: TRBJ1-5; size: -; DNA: TGTGCCAGCAGCCCTGGGACTGGGGCAGGACAGCCCCAGCATTTT; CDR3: CASSPGTGAGQPQHF
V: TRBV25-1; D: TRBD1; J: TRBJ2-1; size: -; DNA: TGTGCCAGCAGTGAACTTGATGACAGGGGAGCCAATGAGCAGTTCTTC; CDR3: CASSELDDRGANEQFF
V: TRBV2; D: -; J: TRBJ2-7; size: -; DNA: TGTGCCAGCAGTGAACCCGGGACCCAGACCTACGAGCAGTACTTC; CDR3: CASSEPGTQTYEQYF
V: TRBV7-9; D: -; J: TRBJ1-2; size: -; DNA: TGTGCCAGCAGCTTAGCCGGGACGGATGGCTACACCTTC; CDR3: CASSLAGTDGYTF
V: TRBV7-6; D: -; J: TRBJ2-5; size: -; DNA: TGTGCCAGCAGCTTAGGTGGTCTGGAGACCCAGTACTTC; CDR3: CASSLGGLETQYF
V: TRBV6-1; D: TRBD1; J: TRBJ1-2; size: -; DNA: TGTGCCAGCAGTGCGGGACAGGGTTCACAAAACTATGGCTACACCTTC; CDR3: CASSAGQGSQNYGYTF
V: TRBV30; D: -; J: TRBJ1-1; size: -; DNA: TGTGCCGGGGGCAGGGCGAACACTGAAGCTTTCTTT; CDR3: CAGGRANTEAFF
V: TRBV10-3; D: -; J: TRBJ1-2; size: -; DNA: TGTGCCATCAGCCGGGTTTTAACGGATGGCTACACCTTC; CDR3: CAISRVLTDGYTF
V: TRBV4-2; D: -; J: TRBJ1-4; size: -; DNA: TGTGCCAGCCGACCCGAATCAACTAATGAAAAACTGTTTTTT; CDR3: CASRPESTNEKLFF
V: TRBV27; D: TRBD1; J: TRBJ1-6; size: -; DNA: TGTGCCAGCAGCTGGGCAGGACAGGGGAATTCACCCCTCCACTTT; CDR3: CASSWAGQGNSPLHF
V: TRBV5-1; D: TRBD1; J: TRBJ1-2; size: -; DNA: TGCGCCAGCAGCTTGGAGGGACAGGGGGTGAATGGCTACACCTTC; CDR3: CASSLEGQGVNGYTF
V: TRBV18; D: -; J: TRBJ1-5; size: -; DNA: TGTGCCAGCTCACCAGACGGCCCGAGATATCAGCCCCAGCATTTT; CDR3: CASSPDGPRYQPQHF
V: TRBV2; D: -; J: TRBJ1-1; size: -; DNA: TGTGCCAGCAGTGCCCGGGGCTCGAACACTGAAGCTTTCTTT; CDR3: CASSARGSNTEAFF
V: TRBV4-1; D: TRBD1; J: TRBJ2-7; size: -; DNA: TGCGCCAGCAGCTTCAGAGGGAAGGGGACAGGGTCAGAAGAGGAGCAGTACTTC; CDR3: CASSFRGKGTGSEEEQYF
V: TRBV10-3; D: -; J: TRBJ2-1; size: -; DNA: TGTGCCATCAGTGTCGCCAATGAGCAGTTCTTC; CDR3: CAISVANEQFF
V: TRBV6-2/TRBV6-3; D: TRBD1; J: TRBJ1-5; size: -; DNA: TGTGCCAGCAGCTGGACAGGGGGTCGTCAGCCCCAGCATTTT; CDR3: CASSWTGGRQPQHF
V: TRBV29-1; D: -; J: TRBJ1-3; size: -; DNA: TGCAGCTTCACGGGGGCAGGTGGAAACACCATATATTTT; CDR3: CSFTGAGGNTIYF
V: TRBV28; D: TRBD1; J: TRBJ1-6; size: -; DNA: TGTGCCAGCAGACGCCCGACAGGGGGCTTTTCACCCCTCCACTTT; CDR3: CASRRPTGGFSPLHF
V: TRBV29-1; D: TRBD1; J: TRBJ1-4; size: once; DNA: TGCAGCGCCAAGGGGGAGACAGGGCGGGAAAAACTGTTTTTT; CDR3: CSAKGETGREKLFF
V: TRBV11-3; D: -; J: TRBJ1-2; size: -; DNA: TGTGCCAGCAGCTTAGCCTCAGTTTCCTTCATTAACTATGGCTACACCTTC; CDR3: CASSLASVSFINYGYTF
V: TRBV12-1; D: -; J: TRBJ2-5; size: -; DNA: TGTGCCAGCAGCTGCCCATCGAACCAAGAGACCCAGTACTTC; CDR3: CASSCPSNQETQYF
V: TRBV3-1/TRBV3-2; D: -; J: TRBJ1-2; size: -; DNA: TGTGCCAGCAGCCAAGGGACGGAAAACTATGGCTACACCTTC; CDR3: CASSQGTENYGYTF
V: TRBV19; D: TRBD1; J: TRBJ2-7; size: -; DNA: TGTGCCAGTAGCCCTATCCCCACAGGGGGCTACTCCTACGAGCAGTACTTC; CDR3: CASSPIPTGGYSYEQYF
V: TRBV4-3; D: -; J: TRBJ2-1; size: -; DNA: TGCGCCAGCAGCCAAGATCTCCAGGGATACAATGAGCAGTTCTTC; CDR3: CASSQDLQGYNEQFF
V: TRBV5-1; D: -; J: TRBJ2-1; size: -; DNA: TGCGCCAGCAGCTTGGCCCAGGGGACTTACAATGAGCAGTTCTTC; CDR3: CASSLAQGTYNEQFF
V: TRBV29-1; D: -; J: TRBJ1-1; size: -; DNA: TGCAGCGTTGCGCCGGTATTGAACACTGAAGCTTTCTTT; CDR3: CSVAPVLNTEAFF
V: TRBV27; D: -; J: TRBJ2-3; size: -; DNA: TGTGCCAGCAGAAAAACAGGGTCAGATACGCAGTATTTT; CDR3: CASRKTGSDTQYF
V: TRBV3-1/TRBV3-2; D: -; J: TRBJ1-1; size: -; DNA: TGTGCCAGCAGCCAAGACAGGGACCGGAACACTGAAGCTTTCTTT; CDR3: CASSQDRDRNTEAFF
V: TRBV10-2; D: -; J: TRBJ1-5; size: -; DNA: TGCGCCAGCAGTGAATCGGGGCTTAATCAGCCCCAGCATTTT; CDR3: CASSESGLNQPQHF
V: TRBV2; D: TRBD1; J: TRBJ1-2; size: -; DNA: TGTGCCAGCAGCCGGGACAGGGGGCAAGGTGGCTACACCTTC; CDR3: CASSRDRGQGGYTF
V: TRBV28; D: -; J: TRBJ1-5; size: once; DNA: TGTGCCAGCAGCTTCTCTAATCAGCCCCAGCATTTT; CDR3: CASSFSNQPQHF
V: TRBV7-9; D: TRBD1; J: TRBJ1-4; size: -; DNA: TGTGCCAGCAGCTCGTACAGGGGGGATGAAAAACTGTTTTTT; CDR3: CASSSYRGDEKLFF
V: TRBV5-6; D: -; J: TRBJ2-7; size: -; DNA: TGTGCCAGCAGCACGGACAGGGACTTGCTAGCGGGACCCTACGAGCAGTACTTC; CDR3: CASSTDRDLLAGPYEQYF
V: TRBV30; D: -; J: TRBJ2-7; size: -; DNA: TGTGCCTGGAGTGTACCCAGGGCCTCCTACGAGCAGTACTTC; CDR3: CAWSVPRASYEQYF
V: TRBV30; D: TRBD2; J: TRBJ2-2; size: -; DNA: TGTGCCTGGAGTGTACTAGCGGGAGGGGTCGGGGAGCTGTTTTTT; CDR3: CAWSVLAGGVGELFF
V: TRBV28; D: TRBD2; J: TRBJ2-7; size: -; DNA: TGTGCCAGCAGTTTTGAGGGAGGGGCCTACGAGCAGTACTTC; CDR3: CASSFEGGAYEQYF